This TCR beta chain came from a study of blood T cell repertoires in COVID-19. Study in general: Spain, Italy and the United States supplied samples that represented acute and convalescent COVID-19. T cells, B-cell-depleted T cells, or PBMCs provided the cDNA or gDNA that served as material.

As for this clone: Relative to the germline gene, one junction end is altered; a read error may explain this.

Assay used: immunoSEQ multiplex PCR; TCRdb lists only in-frame clones, some missing. The sample yields 270,000 or so clones, about four fifths seen once. This CDR3 spans 13 amino acids. Germline loops: CDR1 SGDLS, CDR2 YYNGEE. The V call is TRBV9, the J call TRBJ1-1; a weak D match, TRBD1 (5 bases). Sequenced sample: peripheral blood. The sequence derives from a human donor with COVID-19, enrolled during active disease. The donor label of this sample is uncertain. CDR3 sequence: CASSVEGISFTNF. CDR3 DNA: TGTGCCAGCAGCGTAGAGGGGATTTCCTTTACAAACTTT.